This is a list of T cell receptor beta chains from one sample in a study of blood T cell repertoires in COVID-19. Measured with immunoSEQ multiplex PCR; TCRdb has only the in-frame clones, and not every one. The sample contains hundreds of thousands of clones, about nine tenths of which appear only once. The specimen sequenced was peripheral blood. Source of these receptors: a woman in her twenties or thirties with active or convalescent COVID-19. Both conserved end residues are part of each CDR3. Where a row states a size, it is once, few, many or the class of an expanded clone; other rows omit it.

CASSSSYGTGAYEQYF | 16 | NA | TRBJ2-7 | TRBV18
CASSQGQLRVAGNNEQFF | 18 | NA | TRBJ2-1 | TRBV14
CASSQVPSGSAYEQFF | 16 | NA | TRBJ2-1 | TRBV4-1
CASRRRISTDTQYF | 14 | NA | TRBJ2-3 | TRBV21-1
CASSDYRGTDTQYF | 14 | NA | TRBJ2-3 | TRBV25-1
CASSVDPGTGGNEQFF | 16 | NA | TRBJ2-1 | TRBV9
CASGTGREWGGSSYNSPLHF | 20 | NA | TRBJ1-6 | TRBV27
CASSEATGTGGLNYGYTF | 18 | NA | TRBJ1-2 | TRBV6-1
CASSRANYGYTF | 12 | NA | TRBJ1-2 | TRBV14
CASSQPGGATYNEQFF | 16 | NA | TRBJ2-1 | TRBV18
CASSVGTGVANYGYTF | 16 | NA | TRBJ1-2 | TRBV9
CASSLGAGAGYEQYF | 15 | NA | TRBJ2-7 | TRBV5-4
CASSFGLATDTQYF | 14 | NA | TRBJ2-3 | TRBV5-1
CASSAYSGTASTDTQYF | 17 | NA | TRBJ2-3 | TRBV6-1
CASTPGGGTGGYGYTF | 16 | NA | TRBJ1-2 | TRBV27
CASSLGTTTEAFF | 13 | NA | TRBJ1-1 | TRBV5-1
CASSQALTSLETQYF | 15 | NA | TRBJ2-5 | TRBV4-2
CAAVGPRGRGNYGYTF | 16 | few | TRBJ1-2 | TRBV28
CASTERASYNEQFF | 14 | NA | TRBJ2-1 | TRBV5-4